Below are 23 T cell receptor beta chains sequenced from a single sample in a study of cytomegalovirus exposure and HLA in healthy donors. The PCR made use of 60 Vbeta and 13 Jbeta primers. Generated by immunoSEQ multiplex PCR, the TCRdb table keeps only in-frame clones and is missing some. The table shows tens of thousands of clones, with around 76% occurring only once. The sequencing sample was made of PBMCs. The receptors originated from a man between 18 and 35 years old in good health and CMV-seropositive.

In its sample, this clone was seen a few times. The V call is TRBV9, the J call TRBJ1-6; D call uncertain. Germline V gene sequence: CDR1 SGDLS, CDR2 YYNGEE. The CDR3 runs 13 residues. Trimming took 4 bases from V and 6 from J, leaving 8 bases between them. CDR3: CASSLGSNSPLHF. The DNA of the CDR3 is TGTGCCAGCAGCCTCGGGTCTAATTCACCCCTCCACTTT.

The chain couples TRBV10-3 to TRBJ2-4; the match to TRBD2 covers 7 bases. Per the germline V gene, CDR1 is ENHRY and CDR2 is SYGVKD. V lost 5 bases, J lost 3 bases, and 10 bases stayed unmatched. The CDR3 is made up of 16 amino acids. The CDR3 protein is CAISPRREKVKNIQYF. CDR3 nucleotide sequence: TGTGCCATCAGTCCTCGGCGGGAGAAAGTCAAAAACATTCAGTACTTC.

The chain uses TRBV4-1 and TRBJ1-3, with 9 bases lining up with TRBD1. Germline values: CDR1 MGHRA, CDR2 YSYEKL. The CDR3 has 19 amino acids. V gave up 0 bases and J gave up 3 bases; unmatched junction bases: 12. The CDR3 spells CASSQDLKLWGQGGNTIYF. DNA for the CDR3: TGCGCCAGCAGCCAAGATTTAAAGTTGTGGGGACAGGGTGGAAACACCATATATTTT.

CDR3 DNA sequence: TGTGCCAGCAGCTTTGAGGGAGAGTCCTACGAGCAGTACTTC. The encoded protein is CASSFEGESYEQYF. The chain employs TRBV5-6 and TRBJ2-7; perhaps TRBD2 as D (5 bases). V lost 2 bases and J 1 base, leaving 10 bases between the germline ends. The length of the CDR3 is 14 residues. Germline CDR1 SGHDT, CDR2 YYEEEE.

The count of this clone is one. The chain carries TRBV27 and TRBJ2-1; 12 bases fit TRBD1. Germline CDR1 and CDR2: MNHEY and SMNVEV (reference sequence). The CDR3 is 15 residues long. J was trimmed by 7 bases and V by 8 bases; bases with no gene match: 9. The CDR3: CASRTGTGGLNEQFF. CDR3 in DNA: TGTGCCAGCCGAACCGGGACAGGGGGCTTGAATGAGCAGTTCTTC.

This clone showed up just a few times. This chain joins TRBV4-2 and TRBJ1-4; 7 nucleotides agree with TRBD1. J gave up 3 bases and V 4 bases, and 5 bases lay outside the gene matches. This CDR3 has 15 amino acids. Germline V gene lookup returns CDR1 LGHNA and CDR2 YNFKEQ. The chain's CDR3 is CASSLVDRSNEKLFF. In DNA, the CDR3 is TGTGCCAGCAGCCTCGTGGACAGGTCTAATGAAAAACTGTTTTTT.

V is TRBV7-3 and J is TRBJ2-5; D gene unclear. Trimming removed 2 bases from V and 1 base from J, with 8 bases in between. Germline CDR1 and CDR2: SGHTA and FQGTGA. The length of the CDR3 is 14 residues. CDR3 amino acids: CASSLYGSQETQYF. CDR3 nucleotide sequence: TGTGCCAGCAGCTTATACGGGTCCCAAGAGACCCAGTACTTC.

This rearrangement joins TRBV5-1 to TRBJ2-7, with D perhaps matching TRBD2 (6 bases). The length of the CDR3 is 13 residues. V lost 2 bases and J 4 bases, leaving 10 bases between the germline ends. Germline loops: CDR1 SGHRS, CDR2 YFSETQ. The CDR3 loop reads CASSFGTGYEQYF. The DNA of the CDR3 is TGCGCCAGCAGCTTCGGGACTGGTTACGAGCAGTACTTC.

The V call is TRBV5-8, the J call TRBJ2-7; D is unresolved. Trimming removed 4 bases at V and 4 bases at J, with 3 bases between. This CDR3 region has 10 residues. The germline V gene encodes CDR1 SGHTS and CDR2 YDEGEE. The CDR3 DNA reads as TGTGCCAGCAGCCCTTACGAGCAGTACTTC. Its protein is CASSPYEQYF.

The J gene is TRBJ2-5, the V gene TRBV19, with 9 bases lining up with TRBD2. Germline lookup yields CDR1 LNHDA and CDR2 SQIVND (reference sequence). CDR3 length: 14 amino acids. V was pared by 4 bases and J by 0 bases, with 0 bases of the junction left unmatched. The CDR3 spells CASSRTSDQETQYF. The CDR3 region has the DNA TGTGCCAGTAGTAGGACTAGCGACCAAGAGACCCAGTACTTC.

The rearrangement links TRBV29-1 to TRBJ1-1; TRBD1 matches 7 bases. Germline V gene sequence: CDR1 SQVTM, CDR2 ANQGSEA. The V and J ends lost 0 bases and 7 bases, in that order; junction bases with no gene match: 5. The CDR3 covers 13 residues. The CDR3 DNA is TGCAGCGTTGAAGAAGAGACAGGGTTTGAAGCTTTCTTT. Amino acid sequence: CSVEEETGFEAFF.

Only one count was recorded for this clone. The rearrangement links TRBV9 to TRBJ1-4, with D tentatively TRBD1 (5 bases). From germline, CDR1 is SGDLS and CDR2 YYNGEE. There are 15 residues in the CDR3. Trimming shortened V by 1 base and J by 7 bases, and 14 bases separated the two germline ends. The DNA for the CDR3 is TGTGCCAGCAGCGTAAGGGAGGGGAGCGGTGAAAAACTGTTTTTT. Translated, it gives CASSVREGSGEKLFF.

The chain joins TRBV9 to TRBJ2-5; D is undetermined. The germline CDR1 and CDR2 sequences are SGDLS and YYNGEE. V was clipped by 2 bases and J by 5 bases, with 16 bases between them. The CDR3 totals 15 residues. The CDR3 region has the DNA TGTGCCAGCAGCGTGTCTAGTACCACTCAGGAGACCCAGTACTTC. Translation: CASSVSSTTQETQYF.

The V gene is TRBV9, the J gene TRBJ2-1; 9 bases are shared with TRBD1. Germline V gene sequence: CDR1 SGDLS, CDR2 YYNGEE. CDR3 size: 21 residues. V lost 4 bases, J lost 4 bases, and 24 bases stayed unmatched. The CDR3 region is CASSLSDRGITEGQRYNEQFF. CDR3 bases: TGTGCCAGCAGCCTCTCGGACAGGGGAATCACTGAAGGCCAGCGGTACAATGAGCAGTTCTTC.

The gene calls are TRBV28 and TRBJ1-5, with D possibly matching TRBD1 (5 bases). The ends were cut back, 3 bases at V and 6 bases at J, with 12 bases in the middle. The germline V gene has CDR1 MDHEN and CDR2 SYDVKM. CDR3 size: 14 residues. The CDR3 region is CASSFQGRTQPQHF. CDR3 in DNA: TGTGCCAGCAGTTTCCAGGGTCGGACTCAGCCCCAGCATTTT.

V is TRBV29-1 and J is TRBJ2-5, with TRBD1 matching over 9 bases. CDR1 is SQVTM, CDR2 ANQGSEA, per germline. This CDR3 region has 12 residues. The V and J ends lost 7 bases and 5 bases, in that order; junction bases with no gene match: 5. CDR3 loop: CSAGTGFETQYF. For the CDR3, the DNA is TGCAGCGCCGGGACAGGGTTTGAGACCCAGTACTTC.

This clone was detected only a few times. The chain joins TRBV2 to TRBJ1-3; D gene uncertain. Germline CDR1 SNHLY, CDR2 FYNNEI. Trimming cost V 6 bases and J 0 bases, with 6 bases left between them. The CDR3 is 13 residues long. CDR3 residues: CASRGDSGNTIYF. CDR3 DNA sequence: TGTGCCAGCAGGGGAGACTCTGGAAACACCATATATTTT.

This chain links TRBV6-1 with TRBJ1-4, with D perhaps matching TRBD1 (6 bases). V was shortened by 6 bases and J by 6 bases, with 11 bases between the two germline ends. Germline V gives CDR1 MNHNS, CDR2 SASEGT. The length of the CDR3 is 13 residues. DNA for the CDR3: TGTGCCAGCAGGAGGACAGCTGATGAAAAACTGTTTTTT. It codes for CASRRTADEKLFF.

The V and J genes are TRBV5-4 and TRBJ2-7, with a possible D match to TRBD1 (5 bases). V was cut by 1 base and J by 3 bases, with 5 bases left in between. Germline V gene lookup returns CDR1 SGHNT and CDR2 YYREEE (reference sequence). CDR3 size: 12 residues. The DNA for the CDR3 is TGTGCCAGCAGCTTGACAGGCTACGAGCAGTACTTC. Translating it yields CASSLTGYEQYF.

The chain employs TRBV29-1 and TRBJ2-1, with D perhaps matching TRBD2 (6 bases). V lost 1 base and J 5 bases, leaving 21 bases between the germline ends. There are 17 residues in the CDR3. Germline loops: CDR1 SQVTM, CDR2 ANQGSEA. Written as DNA, the CDR3 is TGCAGCGTTGAAGCGTTCCGGAGGGCACTAGGGAACAATGAGCAGTTCTTC. It is translated as CSVEAFRRALGNNEQFF.

This clone was seen just once. The chain recombines TRBV29-1 with TRBJ1-2; 7 bases align to TRBD1. Germline loops: CDR1 SQVTM, CDR2 ANQGSEA. With 5 bases clipped from V and 4 bases from J, the junction kept 7 bases outside the gene matches. CDR3 length: 13 residues. The DNA of the CDR3 is TGCAGCGTTTGGCAGGGGGGAAGCTATGGCTACACCTTC. Its protein is CSVWQGGSYGYTF.

The chain links TRBV5-1 to TRBJ1-1, with 9 bases that match TRBD1. The CDR3 is 15 residues long. V trimming: 3 bases; J trimming: 4 bases; junction bases outside the gene matches: 7. The germline gives CDR1 SGHRS, CDR2 YFSETQ. The CDR3 DNA reads as TGCGCCAGCAGCTCCCAGACAGGGGGGATCACTGAAGCTTTCTTT. Its protein product is CASSSQTGGITEAFF.

The V call is TRBV6-5, the J call TRBJ2-5; 8 bases agree with TRBD1. Trimming at V came to 4 bases and at J to 4 bases, leaving 5 bases not matched to a gene. CDR1 is MNHEY, CDR2 SVGAGI, per germline. This CDR3 region has 14 residues. This chain's CDR3 is CASSFTDRAETQYF. The CDR3 region has the DNA TGTGCCAGCAGTTTCACGGACAGGGCAGAGACCCAGTACTTC.